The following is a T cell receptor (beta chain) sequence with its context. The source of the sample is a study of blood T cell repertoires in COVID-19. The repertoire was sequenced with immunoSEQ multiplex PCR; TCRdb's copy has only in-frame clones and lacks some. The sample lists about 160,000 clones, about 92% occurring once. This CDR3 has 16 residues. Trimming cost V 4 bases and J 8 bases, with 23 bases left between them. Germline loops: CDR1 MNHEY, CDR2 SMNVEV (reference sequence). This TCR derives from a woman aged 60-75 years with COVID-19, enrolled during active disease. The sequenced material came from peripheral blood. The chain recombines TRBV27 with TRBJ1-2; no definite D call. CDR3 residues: CASSWGASSGWLGYTF. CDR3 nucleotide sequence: TGTGCCAGCAGTTGGGGAGCGTCCTCTGGTTGGCTCGGCTACACCTTC.